What follows are 19 T cell receptor beta chains derived from one specimen sequenced in a study of T cells in Graves' hyperthyroidism and ophthalmopathy. Amplified regions were TCR beta CDR3 sequences from RNA transcripts. Researchers ran a first-round RT-PCR on the TCR CDR3 using the HTBI primer set. One entry per CDR3 protein, called by TCRdb with MiXCR from the multiplex PCR reads. The table shows about 290,000 distinct CDR3 sequences, with roughly 15% occurring only once. Sequencing used blood. The receptor set was obtained from a man between 25 and 39 years old with Graves' hyperthyroidism.

This clonotype showed up many times. The J gene is TRBJ2-1, the V gene TRBV18, with D possibly being TRBD2 (6 bases). Germline values: CDR1 KGHSH, CDR2 LQKENI. The CDR3 runs to 17 residues. V was cut by 6 bases and J by 0 bases, with 18 bases left in between. The CDR3 bases are TGTGCCAGCTCCCAAGGGCGGGGCCTGGGCTCCTACAATGAGCAGTTCTTC. This gives the protein CASSQGRGLGSYNEQFF.

This clonotype was seen only a few times. The J gene is TRBJ1-2, the V gene TRBV5-1; D is possibly TRBD1 (6 bases). V dropped 0 bases and J dropped 0 bases, with 15 bases sitting between them. Germline CDR1 is SGHRS and CDR2 is YFSETQ. This CDR3 has 17 amino acids. CDR3 in DNA: TGCGCCAGCAGCTTGGAAGGGGGGACGGAAGCTAACTATGGCTACACCTTC. It encodes CASSLEGGTEANYGYTF.

This clonotype was seen ten or more times. This rearrangement joins TRBV2 to TRBJ2-7; 7 bases map to TRBD2. J gave up 0 bases and V 2 bases, and 13 bases lay outside the gene matches. The CDR3 loop spans 18 amino acids. Germline CDR1 and CDR2: SNHLY and FYNNEI. CDR3 in amino acids: CASSESGLGLQLSYEQYF. The CDR3 DNA reads as TGTGCCAGCAGTGAATCGGGGTTGGGACTACAGCTCTCCTACGAGCAGTACTTC.

The chain joins TRBV12-3 or TRBV12-4 to TRBJ2-2; the D gene is possibly TRBD1 (5 bases). V was cut by 3 bases and J by 1 base, with 9 bases left in between. The CDR3 consists of 15 residues. The CDR3 here is CASSFGQGNTGELFF. CDR3 DNA: TGTGCCAGCAGTTTCGGGCAGGGGAACACCGGGGAGCTGTTTTTT.

The table lists this clonotype with many counts. The chain links TRBV7-2 to TRBJ2-3; D call uncertain. Germline V gene data show CDR1 as SGHTA and CDR2 as FQGNSA. The CDR3 spans 15 residues. Trimming removed 1 base at V and 3 bases at J, with 11 bases between. The CDR3 is CASSLGPTGTDTQYF. The CDR3 region has the DNA TGTGCCAGCAGCTTAGGACCCACCGGGACAGATACGCAGTATTTT. The entire variable domain, with the rest obtained from reference TRBV7-2 and TRBJ2-3, is as follows: GAGVSQSPSNKVTEKGKDVELRCDPISGHTALYWYRQSLGQGLEFLIYFQGNSAPDKSGLPSDRFSAERTGGSVSTLTIQRTQQEDSAVYLCASSLGPTGTDTQYFGPGTRLTVL.

This clonotype was detected many times. The chain recombines TRBV12-3 or TRBV12-4 with TRBJ2-5; a possible D gene is TRBD2 (6 bases). V was pared by 6 bases and J by 2 bases, with 13 bases between. The CDR3 has 14 residues. CDR3 coding DNA: TGTGCCAGCAGGGGTGGGGGGTGGCAAGAGACCCAGTACTTC. This encodes CASRGGGWQETQYF.

The chain joins TRBV19 to TRBJ2-1; 8 bases agree with TRBD1. With 11 bases clipped from V and 0 bases from J, the junction kept 3 bases outside the gene matches. Germline CDR1 and CDR2: LNHDA and SQIVND (reference sequence). The CDR3 has 13 amino acids. CDR3 amino acids: CAATGGSYNEQFF. The CDR3, as DNA: TGTGCCGCTACAGGGGGCTCCTACAATGAGCAGTTCTTC.

This clonotype has just a few counts. A read error is possible here, since a much larger clone lies one base away. This chain connects TRBV12-3 or TRBV12-4 to TRBJ1-5, with 9 bases matching TRBD1. This CDR3 region has 14 residues. V trimming: 4 bases; J trimming: 7 bases; junction bases outside the gene matches: 5. CDR3 amino acids: CASSSGQGWQPQHF. As DNA, the CDR3 is TGTGCCAGCAGTTCCGGACAGGGGTGGCAGCCCCAGCATTTT.

This clonotype was counted many times. V gene TRBV4-2 combines with J gene TRBJ2-4, with D perhaps TRBD1 (8 bases). V lost 4 bases and J 2 bases, leaving 21 bases between the germline ends. Germline V gives CDR1 LGHNA, CDR2 YNFKEQ. The CDR3 has 18 amino acids. For the CDR3, the DNA is TGTGCCAGCAGCCCCGGACAGGGAGGGTTTGCAACCAAAAACATTCAGTACTTC. This sequence encodes CASSPGQGGFATKNIQYF.

This clonotype was recorded at least ten times. The chain uses TRBV3-1 and TRBJ2-3, with D uncertain. The CDR3 has 15 residues. The V gene lost 4 bases and the J gene lost 2 bases, with 13 bases spanning the gap. CDR1 is LGHDT, CDR2 YNNKEL, per germline (reference sequence). The CDR3 here is CASSPEKAATDTQYF. The DNA for the CDR3 is TGTGCCAGCAGCCCTGAAAAGGCCGCCACAGATACGCAGTATTTT.

This chain links TRBV28 with TRBJ2-1; TRBD2 agrees at 10 bases. Unmatched junction bases numbered 8, after V lost 1 base and J lost 5 bases. CDR3 length: 17 amino acids. Looked up from germline, CDR1 is MDHEN and CDR2 is SYDVKM. CDR3 nucleotides: TGTGCCAGCAGTTTATTTAGCGGGAGGCCTCTCGACAATGAGCAGTTCTTC. Protein product: CASSLFSGRPLDNEQFF.

This clonotype showed up many times. This chain connects TRBV20-1 to TRBJ2-3, with 12 nucleotides matching TRBD2. The germline V gene has CDR1 DFQATT and CDR2 SNEGSKA (reference sequence). The CDR3 is made up of 16 amino acids. Unmatched junction bases numbered 9, after V lost 5 bases and J lost 3 bases. CDR3 in amino acids: CSAEERTSGTTDTQYF. The CDR3 DNA is TGCAGTGCTGAAGAAAGGACTAGCGGGACGACAGATACGCAGTATTTT.

Worth noting for this clonotype: One junction end disagrees with the germline gene, perhaps due to a read error. This sequence joins TRBV11-2 and TRBJ1-1, with D tentatively TRBD1 (5 bases). The CDR3 runs 14 residues. Germline V CDR1 and CDR2: SGHAT, FQNNGV. CDR3 coding DNA: TGTGCCAGCAGCCCGACGGCAGGGAGCACTGAAGCTTCCTTT. This gives the protein CASSPTAGSTEASF.

This clonotype has at least ten counts. This chain joins TRBV27 and TRBJ2-3, with 7 positions matching TRBD2. Germline V lookup: CDR1 MNHEY, CDR2 SMNVEV (reference sequence). J gave up 2 bases and V 3 bases, and 8 bases lay outside the gene matches. The CDR3 is 16 residues long. The CDR3 spells CASSFSSGASTDTQYF. The CDR3 DNA reads as TGTGCCAGCAGTTTTTCTAGCGGTGCCTCCACAGATACGCAGTATTTT.

This clonotype was seen ten or more times. The chain couples TRBV29-1 to TRBJ1-1, with a tentative D call TRBD1 (5 bases). The length of the CDR3 is 13 residues. Deletions cut 1 base from V and 1 base from J, with 7 bases between. Germline V gene data show CDR1 as SQVTM and CDR2 as ANQGSEA. The CDR3 bases are TGCAGCGTTGAAGGGGGCGCGAACACTGAAGCTTTCTTT. Translating gives CSVEGGANTEAFF.

As concerns this clonotype: A much bigger clone sits one base away, suggesting this may be a read error. The chain links TRBV24-1 to TRBJ2-1; TRBD1 might be the D (6 bases). The CDR3 has 14 residues. CDR1 and CDR2 (germline): KGHDR, SFDVKD. V was cut by 8 bases and J by 6 bases, with 16 bases left in between. The CDR3 loop is CATTGQPPSNEQFF. The DNA for the CDR3 is TGTGCCACCACCGGACAGCCTCCATCCAATGAGCAGTTCTTC.

This clonotype was seen a few times. The V and J genes are TRBV18 and TRBJ2-6, with no clear D. CDR1 is KGHSH and CDR2 is LQKENI in the germline V gene. This CDR3 region has 16 residues. Deletions cut 0 bases from V and 1 base from J, with 7 bases between. The CDR3 reads CASSPPVGSGANVLTF. The DNA of the CDR3 is TGTGCCAGCTCACCACCGGTCGGGTCTGGGGCCAACGTCCTGACTTTC.

This clonotype showed up many times. The chain joins TRBV2 to TRBJ2-1; D possibly corresponds to TRBD2 (7 bases). Trimming stripped 9 bases from V and 0 bases from J, with 12 bases between. Germline V CDR1 and CDR2: SNHLY, FYNNEI. The CDR3 spans 14 residues. Here the CDR3 reads CASGGASSYNEQFF. DNA of the CDR3: TGTGCCAGTGGGGGGGCTAGCTCCTACAATGAGCAGTTCTTC.

This clonotype came up many times. The CDR3 protein is CASSAGLYLETQYF. The CDR3 coding sequence is TGCGCCAGCAGCGCGGGACTTTACCTGGAGACCCAGTACTTC. This rearrangement joins TRBV5-1 to TRBJ2-5; tentative D call: TRBD2 (6 bases). The V end was cut by 4 bases, the J end by 5 bases, with 15 bases between. Germline lookup yields CDR1 SGHRS and CDR2 YFSETQ. CDR3 length equals 14 residues. Full variable domain (remainder filled in from reference TRBV5-1 and TRBJ2-5): KAGVTQTPRYLIKTRGQQVTLSCSPISGHRSVSWYQQTPGQGLQFLFEYFSETQRNKGNFPGRFSGRQFSNSRSEMNVSTLELGDSALYLCASSAGLYLETQYFGPGTRLLVL.